The 18 T cell receptor beta chains below all came from one sample that was sequenced in a study of blood T cell repertoires in COVID-19. Libraries were prepared by immunoSEQ multiplex PCR; TCRdb keeps only in-frame clonotypes and omits some of them. The sample records about 52,000 clones, 85% to 90% being singletons. What was sequenced was peripheral blood. The receptors originated from a man older than 75 with active or convalescent COVID-19.

V gene TRBV6-2 or TRBV6-3 combines with J gene TRBJ2-1; D unresolved. CDR1 and CDR2 (germline): MNHEY, SVGEGT. The CDR3 is made up of 16 amino acids. Trimming took 0 bases from V and 6 from J, leaving 15 bases between them. The CDR3 loop is CASSYSVIARGNEQFF. In DNA, the CDR3 is TGTGCCAGCAGTTACTCGGTTATAGCTCGAGGCAATGAGCAGTTCTTC.

This rearrangement joins TRBV11-2 to TRBJ2-1; 8 bases agree with TRBD2. Germline CDR1 and CDR2: SGHAT and FQNNGV. CDR3 size: 15 residues. The junction had 5 bases not matched to a gene; V was cut back by 1 base and J by 6 bases. DNA of the CDR3: TGTGCCAGCAGCTTAGCCCTAGCGGGTGGCAATGAGCAGTTCTTC. It encodes CASSLALAGGNEQFF. Full variable domain (remainder filled in from reference TRBV11-2 and TRBJ2-1): EAGVAQSPRYKIIEKRQSVAFWCNPISGHATLYWYQQILGQGPKLLIQFQNNGVVDDSQLPKDRFSAERLKGVDSTLKIQPAKLEDSAVYLCASSLALAGGNEQFFGPGTRLTVL.

This clone appeared a single time. The V call is TRBV7-9, the J call TRBJ1-2; 9 nucleotides match TRBD1. Germline assignment: CDR1 SEHNR and CDR2 FQNEAQ (reference sequence). The V and J ends lost 5 bases and 8 bases, in that order; junction bases with no gene match: 6. The CDR3 loop spans 13 amino acids. DNA for the CDR3: TGTGCCAGCAGCACCACAGGGGGCGGGGGCTACACCTTC. It is translated as CASSTTGGGGYTF.

The chain combines TRBV21-1 with TRBJ2-7; the table's D call of TRBD2 was not tested on the DNA. TRBV21-1 is a listed pseudogene. This CDR3 is built from 14 residues. For the CDR3, the DNA is TGTGCCAGCGGGGGGCTAGCGGGGGTCCGGGAGCAGTACTTC. Protein product: CASGGLAGVREQYF.

The chain couples TRBV28 to TRBJ2-2; D is ambiguous. The length of the CDR3 is 13 residues. CDR1 is MDHEN and CDR2 is SYDVKM in the germline V gene. Between the trimmed V and J ends, which lost 3 bases and 2 bases, there was a span of 4 bases. CDR3 coding DNA: TGTGCCAGCAGTTTTAAAAACACCGGGGAGCTGTTTTTT. It specifies CASSFKNTGELFF.

This clone came up a few times. The CDR3 spells CASRGTGWTGELFF. CDR3 bases: TGTGCCAGTAGAGGGACAGGATGGACCGGGGAGCTGTTTTTT. The rearrangement uses TRBV19 and TRBJ2-2; 8 bases map to TRBD1. Germline values: CDR1 LNHDA, CDR2 SQIVND (reference sequence). V lost 6 bases, J lost 5 bases, and 5 bases stayed unmatched. The CDR3 spans 14 residues.

V and J are TRBV4-1 and TRBJ1-4; 12 bases map to TRBD1. This CDR3 comprises 15 residues. In germline, CDR1 is MGHRA, CDR2 YSYEKL. Trimming cost V 5 bases and J 8 bases; bases outside gene matches: 6. The chain's CDR3 is CASSSPGTGGEKLFF. The CDR3 DNA is TGCGCCAGCAGCTCACCCGGGACAGGGGGCGAAAAACTGTTTTTT.

The chain couples TRBV27 to TRBJ1-2; 7 bases are a match to TRBD1. The CDR3 spans 16 residues. V lost 3 bases, J lost 3 bases, and 10 bases stayed unmatched. CDR1 is MNHEY and CDR2 is SMNVEV in the germline V gene (reference sequence). The DNA of the CDR3 is TGTGCCAGCAGTTTTGGGTCCGGGACAGCAGACTATGGCTACACCTTC. It is translated as CASSFGSGTADYGYTF.

The chain combines TRBV4-1 with TRBJ2-7, with TRBD1 as a possible D gene (6 bases). Germline loops: CDR1 MGHRA, CDR2 YSYEKL. V gave up 3 bases and J gave up 0 bases, with 12 bases separating them. There are 15 residues in the CDR3. The DNA for the CDR3 is TGCGCCAGCAGCCACACCTGGACAGCCTCCTACGAGCAGTACTTC. This translates into CASSHTWTASYEQYF.

The CDR3 coding sequence is TGTGCCAGCAGCTTGGCAGGGGGCCCGACAGATACGCAGTATTTT. Amino acids: CASSLAGGPTDTQYF. The rearrangement joins TRBV7-6 to TRBJ2-3, with TRBD1 matching 8 bases. CDR3 length equals 15 residues. The V and J ends lost 3 bases and 3 bases, in that order; junction bases with no gene match: 5. The germline V gene has CDR1 SGHVS and CDR2 FNYEAQ.

This clone has a single count. The J gene is TRBJ1-2, the V gene TRBV6-5; D is uncertain. Deletions cut 7 bases from V and 8 bases from J, with 20 bases between. This CDR3 has 14 residues. The germline gives CDR1 MNHEY, CDR2 SVGAGI. CDR3 amino acids: CASNRDPQTGGYTF. The CDR3 DNA is TGTGCCAGCAACAGAGACCCCCAAACGGGGGGCTACACCTTC.

J is TRBJ2-7 and V is TRBV7-2, with 7 bases aligning to TRBD2. Germline V gene lookup returns CDR1 SGHTA and CDR2 FQGNSA. CDR3 length equals 14 residues. The ends lost 6 bases at V and 2 bases at J; junction bases unmatched: 7. This CDR3 is CASSTDRGAYEQYF. The CDR3 DNA reads TGTGCCAGCAGTACAGATCGGGGGGCCTACGAGCAGTACTTC.

In its sample, this clone was seen a few times. This chain joins TRBV4-3 and TRBJ1-6, with 7 bases that match TRBD1. Losses at the gene ends were 2 bases for V and 5 bases for J; bases not matched to a gene: 6. The CDR3 contains 16 residues. In germline, CDR1 is LGHNA, CDR2 YSLEER. The CDR3 DNA follows: TGCGCCAGCAGCCAAAACCTCGGGACAGATAATTCACCCCTCCACTTT. Its protein product is CASSQNLGTDNSPLHF.

V is TRBV5-1 and J is TRBJ1-2; TRBD1 matches 9 bases. This CDR3 region has 16 residues. The V gene's germline CDR1 is SGHRS and CDR2 YFSETQ. V gave up 0 bases and J gave up 3 bases; unmatched junction bases: 6. CDR3 loop: CASSLEGDRVDYGYTF. The CDR3 DNA sequence: TGCGCCAGCAGCTTGGAGGGGGACAGGGTGGACTATGGCTACACCTTC.

The rearrangement links TRBV7-2 to TRBJ1-3; D is undetermined. V lost 2 bases and J 3 bases, leaving 2 bases between the germline ends. Germline V gives CDR1 SGHTA, CDR2 FQGNSA. The CDR3 has 12 residues. CDR3 sequence: CASSLYGNTIYF. CDR3 coding DNA: TGTGCCAGCAGCTTATATGGAAACACCATATATTTT.

This chain joins TRBV9 and TRBJ1-5; unclear D gene. The CDR3 totals 13 residues. Trimming removed 0 bases at V and 6 bases at J, with 7 bases between. CDR1 is SGDLS and CDR2 is YYNGEE in the germline V gene. DNA of the CDR3: TGTGCCAGCAGCGTAGGGTCGGGTCAGCCCCAGCATTTT. Translated: CASSVGSGQPQHF.

This clone was observed a single time. The chain employs TRBV25-1 and TRBJ2-5; D perhaps matches TRBD1 (6 bases). Germline CDR1 is MGHDK and CDR2 is SYGVNS. Trimming removed 2 bases at V and 5 bases at J, with 12 bases between. There are 14 residues in the CDR3. CDR3 coding DNA: TGTGCCAGCAGTGAACAGGGGTGGCAGGAGACCCAGTACTTC. Translating gives CASSEQGWQETQYF.

The chain joins TRBV4-2 to TRBJ2-5, with TRBD2 identical over 10 bases. This CDR3 contains 16 residues. Trimming removed 2 bases from V and 5 bases from J; junction bases left unmatched: 8. CDR1 is LGHNA and CDR2 is YNFKEQ in the germline V gene. Here the CDR3 reads CASSQYSGRVPETQYF. The CDR3 DNA sequence: TGTGCCAGCAGCCAATACAGCGGGAGGGTCCCCGAGACCCAGTACTTC.